The 24 T cell receptor beta chains listed next were all sequenced from one sample in a study of cytomegalovirus exposure and HLA in healthy donors. The PCR ran on 60 Vbeta and 13 Jbeta primers. Sequencing used immunoSEQ multiplex PCR; TCRdb keeps in-frame clones, though not all of them. Of some 120,000 clones listed, more than 80% are singletons. Sequencing was performed on PBMCs. Receptors were obtained from a woman aged 30 to 39 in good health and CMV-seropositive.

The CDR3 coding sequence is TGTGCCAGCAGCCACCCTGGGGGGGAGACCCAGTACTTC. Translated: CASSHPGGETQYF. V and J are TRBV11-2 and TRBJ2-5; maybe TRBD2 (6 bases). Germline V CDR1 and CDR2: SGHAT, FQNNGV. The V end was cut by 5 bases, the J end by 5 bases, with 12 bases between. The CDR3 sequence is 13 residues long.

V gene TRBV5-1 combines with J gene TRBJ2-7; D may be TRBD2 (6 bases). CDR1 is SGHRS, CDR2 YFSETQ, per germline. The CDR3 extends over 16 amino acids. Trimming took off 6 bases at V and 0 bases at J, with 19 bases between the two ends. DNA for the CDR3: TGCGCCAGCAACTCCGATGTACCGGGACTCTCCTACGAGCAGTACTTC. Translating it yields CASNSDVPGLSYEQYF.

V usage is TRBV11-3 and J usage is TRBJ2-1, with 7 bases matching TRBD2. The ends lost 1 base at V and 8 bases at J; junction bases unmatched: 11. Germline V lookup: CDR1 SGHNT, CDR2 YENEEA. The CDR3 runs 16 residues. The CDR3 region has the DNA TGTGCCAGCAGCTTAGGGGTTAGCGGGTCTTGGGATGAGCAGTTCTTC. It specifies CASSLGVSGSWDEQFF.

This clone was seen once. V usage is TRBV29-1 and J usage is TRBJ2-1, with D maybe TRBD2 (6 bases). The length of the CDR3 is 12 residues. Trimming took 4 bases from V and 6 from J, leaving 10 bases between them. Per the germline V gene, CDR1 is SQVTM and CDR2 is ANQGSEA. The CDR3: CSVGSGLNEQFF. The CDR3 DNA sequence: TGCAGCGTTGGCTCGGGACTCAATGAGCAGTTCTTC.

This rearrangement joins TRBV7-9 to TRBJ2-7; 8 positions match TRBD1. V gave up 2 bases and J gave up 3 bases; unmatched junction bases: 6. The CDR3 consists of 15 residues. Looked up from germline, CDR1 is SEHNR and CDR2 is FQNEAQ (reference sequence). CDR3 region: CASSLYGDRSYEQYF. The CDR3 nucleotides read TGTGCCAGCAGCTTATACGGGGACAGGAGCTACGAGCAGTACTTC.

V gene TRBV28 combines with J gene TRBJ2-1; 13 positions agree with TRBD2. The CDR3 has 14 residues. CDR1 is MDHEN, CDR2 SYDVKM, per germline. The J segment lost 7 bases and the V segment lost 6 bases, leaving 3 bases of the junction unmatched. CDR3 coding DNA: TGTGCCAGCAGCGGGACTAGCGGGATAAATGAGCAGTTCTTC. It encodes CASSGTSGINEQFF.

V is TRBV7-2 and J is TRBJ1-2; D is uncertain. The CDR3 runs 13 residues. Germline values: CDR1 SGHTA, CDR2 FQGNSA. The V gene lost 5 bases and the J gene lost 4 bases, with 11 bases spanning the gap. As DNA, the CDR3 is TGTGCCAGCAGCCCCGAGAGCTTCTATGGCTACACCTTC. Translated, it gives CASSPESFYGYTF.

The chain recombines TRBV30 with TRBJ1-1; 8 nucleotides line up with TRBD1. Germline loops: CDR1 GTSNPN, CDR2 SVGIG (reference sequence). This CDR3 is 15 amino acids long. The V gene end was trimmed by 2 bases and the J gene end by 6 bases; junction bases not matched to a gene: 11. CDR3 nucleotide sequence: TGTGCCTGGAGTCCTTACACAGGGGGGAGGGCTGAAGCTTTCTTT. Translation gives CAWSPYTGGRAEAFF.

This chain links TRBV2 with TRBJ1-4; 7 bases fit TRBD1. V shed 9 bases and J 0 bases; nucleotides not matched to a gene: 10. The germline V gene has CDR1 SNHLY and CDR2 FYNNEI. CDR3 length: 16 amino acids. Written as DNA, the CDR3 is TGTGCCAGTAACGGAGGGACAGCTGCAACTAATGAAAAACTGTTTTTT. Its translation is CASNGGTAATNEKLFF.

The rearrangement joins TRBV5-8 to TRBJ2-1, with D uncertain. The CDR3 covers 13 residues. Germline V CDR1 and CDR2: SGHTS, YDEGEE. Trimming shortened V by 1 base and J by 10 bases, and 12 bases separated the two germline ends. CDR3 residues: CASSLTAGGEQFF. CDR3 DNA sequence: TGTGCCAGCAGCTTGACTGCTGGCGGAGAGCAGTTCTTC. Variable domain in full (rest from reference TRBV5-8 and TRBJ2-1): EAGVTQSPTHLIKTRGQQATLRCSPISGHTSVYWYQQALGLGLQFLLWYDEGEERNRGNFPPRFSGRQFPNYSSELNVNALELEDSALYLCASSLTAGGEQFFGPGTRLTVL.

The chain has TRBV7-9 and TRBJ1-2; TRBD1 is a possible D gene (5 bases). Germline V CDR1 and CDR2: SEHNR, FQNEAQ (reference sequence). Trimming took 1 base from V and 8 from J, leaving 11 bases between them. This CDR3 contains 13 residues. CDR3: CASSLGQGWGYTF. The CDR3 coding sequence is TGTGCCAGCAGCTTAGGGCAGGGCTGGGGCTACACCTTC.

This sequence joins TRBV7-9 and TRBJ2-7, with 9 bases identical to TRBD2. Germline-derived CDR1 and CDR2 are SEHNR and FQNEAQ (reference sequence). With 0 bases clipped from V and 0 bases from J, the junction kept 3 bases outside the gene matches. The CDR3 loop spans 16 amino acids. The CDR3 region has the DNA TGTGCCAGCAGCTTAGCGTCTAGCGGGGCCTCCTACGAGCAGTACTTC. Amino acid sequence: CASSLASSGASYEQYF.

The chain has TRBV29-1 and TRBJ2-1; 7 nucleotides match TRBD2. The germline gives CDR1 SQVTM, CDR2 ANQGSEA. The junction had 3 bases not matched to a gene; V was cut back by 4 bases and J by 0 bases. The CDR3 is 14 amino acids. Written as DNA, the CDR3 is TGCAGCGTTGTAGGCGGGAGCTCCTACAATGAGCAGTTCTTC. As protein: CSVVGGSSYNEQFF.

The V gene is TRBV15, the J gene TRBJ1-1; D is uncertain. V lost 6 bases and J lost 0, with 14 bases in between. Germline loops: CDR1 LNHNV, CDR2 YYDKDF (reference sequence). CDR3 length: 15 residues. This chain's CDR3 is CATSRYQAMNTEAFF. The CDR3 bases are TGTGCCACCAGTCGTTATCAGGCCATGAACACTGAAGCTTTCTTT.

The chain employs TRBV28 and TRBJ1-1; 7 nucleotides line up with TRBD1. V lost 5 bases, J lost 7 bases, and 13 bases stayed unmatched. Per germline, CDR1 MDHEN and CDR2 SYDVKM. The CDR3 extends over 15 amino acids. In nucleotides, the CDR3 is TGTGCCAGCAGTGAGGGGGCTTTAATTTCGAGTGAAGCTTTCTTT. Its translation: CASSEGALISSEAFF.

The gene calls are TRBV30 and TRBJ2-1; 12 bases match TRBD2. J was trimmed by 3 bases and V by 0 bases; bases with no gene match: 3. The CDR3 totals 16 residues. Germline CDR1 GTSNPN, CDR2 SVGIG (reference sequence). The DNA for the CDR3 is TGTGCCTGGAGTGTACCTAGCGGGGGGGTCTACAATGAGCAGTTCTTC. Translating it yields CAWSVPSGGVYNEQFF.

In this sample, this clone turned up once. The chain couples TRBV29-1 to TRBJ2-5; D gene unclear. The CDR3 extends over 10 amino acids. The ends were cut back, 3 bases at V and 5 bases at J, with 4 bases in the middle. CDR1 SQVTM and CDR2 ANQGSEA come from the germline V gene. The CDR3 sequence is CSVDEETQYF. CDR3 in DNA: TGCAGCGTTGACGAGGAGACCCAGTACTTC.

This rearrangement joins TRBV5-6 to TRBJ1-3, with D possibly TRBD1 on 6 matching bases. The V and J ends lost 5 bases and 8 bases respectively, with 11 bases between them. The CDR3 spans 12 residues. CDR1 SGHDT and CDR2 YYEEEE come from the germline V gene. The CDR3 here is CASSMGADTIYF. The CDR3, as DNA: TGTGCCAGCAGTATGGGGGCTGACACCATATATTTT.

The chain uses TRBV30 and TRBJ2-3, with a tentative D call TRBD2 (6 bases). The CDR3 totals 14 residues. Germline V CDR1 and CDR2: GTSNPN, SVGIG (reference sequence). V was pared by 3 bases and J by 4 bases, with 14 bases between. CDR3: CAWRVGGAPDTQYF. The CDR3, as DNA: TGTGCCTGGAGGGTGGGCGGGGCCCCAGATACGCAGTATTTT.

The V and J genes are TRBV5-1 and TRBJ2-7; 8 bases line up with TRBD1. After removal of 0 bases from V and 6 bases from J, the junction contained 5 bases not matched to a gene. Germline V CDR1 and CDR2: SGHRS, YFSETQ. The CDR3 sequence is 14 residues long. The CDR3 nucleotides are TGCGCCAGCAGCTTGGGTGGGGGGACAGGCGAGCAGTACTTC. Residues: CASSLGGGTGEQYF.

The rearrangement uses TRBV5-1 and TRBJ2-7; 7 positions agree with TRBD2. J was trimmed by 0 bases and V by 0 bases; bases with no gene match: 6. The germline V gene has CDR1 SGHRS and CDR2 YFSETQ. The CDR3 totals 16 residues. This chain's CDR3 is CASSLDLGGSSYEQYF. Written as DNA, the CDR3 is TGCGCCAGCAGCTTGGATTTGGGAGGGAGCTCCTACGAGCAGTACTTC.

The chain joins TRBV6-7 to TRBJ1-5; 9 nucleotides agree with TRBD1. TRBV6-7 is an ORF, with its function uncertain. This CDR3 has 16 amino acids. V shed 7 bases, J shed 3 bases, and the junction held 10 bases outside the gene matches. The CDR3 is CASNLDRGEDNQPQHF. In nucleotides, the CDR3 is TGTGCCAGCAACCTCGACAGGGGGGAGGACAATCAGCCCCAGCATTTT.

The gene calls are TRBV5-1 and TRBJ1-4; D is ambiguous. Germline assignment: CDR1 SGHRS and CDR2 YFSETQ. Between the trimmed V and J ends, which lost 0 bases and 0 bases, there was a span of 6 bases. The CDR3 totals 15 residues. The CDR3 is CASSLAGATNEKLFF. The CDR3 coding sequence is TGCGCCAGCAGCTTGGCCGGGGCAACTAATGAAAAACTGTTTTTT.

The genes are TRBV2 and TRBJ2-1, with TRBD2 identical over 10 bases. This CDR3 is built from 15 residues. V was clipped by 6 bases and J by 5 bases; unmatched bases: 7. Germline loops: CDR1 SNHLY, CDR2 FYNNEI. For the CDR3, the DNA is TGTGCCAGCAGCCCCGATAGCGGGAGGAACAATGAGCAGTTCTTC. It specifies CASSPDSGRNNEQFF.